This T cell receptor beta chain emerged from a study of blood T cell repertoires in COVID-19. Study summary: Acute and convalescent COVID-19 specimens originated in the United States, Italy and Spain. Sample material is recorded as cDNA or gDNA derived from T cells, B-cell-depleted T cells, or PBMCs.

Trimming took 0 bases from V and 7 from J, leaving 20 bases between them. The CDR3 is made up of 17 amino acids. CDR1 and CDR2 from the germline V gene are SGHRS and YFSETQ. Produced via immunoSEQ multiplex PCR; TCRdb's table is partial and in-frame only. The sample yields around 100,000 clones, approximately 83% seen once. The sample taken for sequencing was PBMCs or T cells enriched from blood (not recorded which). The TCR sequence derives from a woman between 45 and 65 years old who had recovered from COVID-19. This chain uses TRBV5-1 with TRBJ2-1; the D gene is possibly TRBD1 (7 bases). For the CDR3, the DNA is TGCGCCAGCAGCTTGGTAACCCAGGCAGGGGGGTTGAATGAGCAGTTCTTC. Encoded protein: CASSLVTQAGGLNEQFF.